The clone carrying this T cell receptor (beta chain) was detected only once. What it recognizes is unknown. Sequencing was performed with immunoSEQ multiplex PCR; in TCRdb, only in-frame clones are kept and a portion is missing. This table has 100,000 to 120,000 clones, less than 95% appearing once. The data were taken from a study of T cell responses to AZD1222 COVID-19 vaccine. General study results and limits: Vaccine-related CD4 TCRs covered spike, predominating at 160-218 and 743-854. A reported finding is that nearly half of spike-specific TCRs target unmutated variant regions.

The CDR3 loop spans 14 amino acids. Germline V CDR1 and CDR2: MDHEN, SYDVKM. Trimming stripped 8 bases from V and 0 bases from J, with 13 bases between. The V gene is TRBV28, the J gene TRBJ1-1; D may be TRBD1 (6 bases). This material consisted of peripheral blood, taken on day 0 of AZD1222 vaccination. This clonotype originated in an adult in good health. The CDR3 region is CASFGGRVNTEAFF. CDR3 DNA sequence: TGTGCCAGCTTCGGGGGCAGGGTGAACACTGAAGCTTTCTTT.